The rows below give T cell receptor beta chains drawn from one sample of a study of regulatory T cells in long-lasting Graves disease. TCRdb re-derived calls from the multiplex PCR reads in MiXCR, one entry per CDR3 protein. The table has 300,000 to 500,000 distinct CDR3 sequences, roughly 20% seen once. The material was peripheral blood mononuclear cells (PBMCs), obtained when the disease was refractory, from a patient treated with antithyroid drugs. The receptors stem from a female donor with Graves disease. Both conserved end residues are part of each CDR3. D genes are given only for firm matches. Size is stated for part of the rows, as once, few or many counts, or as a class when the clone is expanded.

d_gene: .; j_gene: TRBJ1-4; v_gene: TRBV7-2; abundance: many; CDR3nt: TGTGCCAGCACCGACGAGGGGGTACTGTTTTTT; CDR3aa: CASTDEGVLFF
d_gene: TRBD1; j_gene: TRBJ2-1; v_gene: TRBV12-3/TRBV12-4; abundance: once; CDR3nt: TGTGCCAGCAGTTTTGCTCCGGGACAGGGGTACAATGAGCAGTTCTTC; CDR3aa: CASSFAPGQGYNEQFF
d_gene: .; j_gene: TRBJ2-2; v_gene: TRBV6-1; abundance: .; CDR3nt: TGTGCCACTCAGCTTACGGGGGAAACCGGGGAGCTGTTTTTT; CDR3aa: CATQLTGETGELFF
d_gene: .; j_gene: TRBJ2-6; v_gene: TRBV12-3/TRBV12-4; abundance: few; CDR3nt: TGTGCCAGCAGAAGCCCGGAATCTGGGGCCAACGTCCTGACTTTC; CDR3aa: CASRSPESGANVLTF
d_gene: .; j_gene: TRBJ2-7; v_gene: TRBV6-1; abundance: many; CDR3nt: TGTGCCAGCAGTGATTTACGGCAGTACTTC; CDR3aa: CASSDLRQYF
d_gene: .; j_gene: TRBJ1-1; v_gene: TRBV6-5; abundance: many; CDR3nt: TGTGCCAGCAGTTACAACAGGGTTGGCACTGAAGCTTTCTTT; CDR3aa: CASSYNRVGTEAFF
d_gene: .; j_gene: TRBJ1-4; v_gene: TRBV5-1; abundance: many; CDR3nt: TGCGCCAGCAGCTTCCAAACAGGGCCTCCGGGAGAAAAACTGTTTTTT; CDR3aa: CASSFQTGPPGEKLFF
d_gene: .; j_gene: TRBJ2-7; v_gene: TRBV5-5; abundance: many; CDR3nt: TGTGCCAGCAGCCTGGAGACTTTTTTGGAGCAGTACTTC; CDR3aa: CASSLETFLEQYF
d_gene: .; j_gene: TRBJ1-3; v_gene: TRBV29-1; abundance: few; CDR3nt: TGCAGCGTTTCCAAGGGGCCTGGAAACACCATATATTTT; CDR3aa: CSVSKGPGNTIYF
d_gene: .; j_gene: TRBJ2-5; v_gene: TRBV5-1; abundance: .; CDR3nt: TGCGCCAGCAGCTTGGAAACGGTCCAAGAGACCCAGTACTTC; CDR3aa: CASSLETVQETQYF
d_gene: TRBD1; j_gene: TRBJ1-5; v_gene: TRBV12-3/TRBV12-4; abundance: many; CDR3nt: TGTGCCAGCAGTTTAGGGACAGGGGAGGATCAGCCCCAGCATTTT; CDR3aa: CASSLGTGEDQPQHF
d_gene: TRBD2; j_gene: TRBJ2-7; v_gene: TRBV9; abundance: .; CDR3nt: TGTGCCAGCAGCCCCCGAATAGCGGGAGGGTACTACGAGCAGTACTTC; CDR3aa: CASSPRIAGGYYEQYF
d_gene: .; j_gene: TRBJ1-5; v_gene: TRBV3-1; abundance: many; CDR3nt: TGTGCCAGCAGCCCAGATGGGCAGGCCAATCAGCCCCAGCATTTT; CDR3aa: CASSPDGQANQPQHF
d_gene: .; j_gene: TRBJ2-1; v_gene: TRBV28; abundance: .; CDR3nt: TGTGTCGTGCGGAGCTCCTACAATGAGCAGTTCTTC; CDR3aa: CVVRSSYNEQFF
d_gene: TRBD1; j_gene: TRBJ2-5; v_gene: TRBV27; abundance: many; CDR3nt: TGTGCCAGCAGCTTAACAGGGGCCCAAGAGACCCAGTACTTC; CDR3aa: CASSLTGAQETQYF
d_gene: .; j_gene: TRBJ1-1; v_gene: TRBV18; abundance: few; CDR3nt: TGTGCCAGCTCACCCCTGACAGGATTGAACACTGAAGCTTTCTTT; CDR3aa: CASSPLTGLNTEAFF
d_gene: TRBD1; j_gene: TRBJ1-2; v_gene: TRBV28; abundance: many; CDR3nt: TGTGCCAGCAGGTCCCCGGACAGGGGGCGGATGGGTAACTATGGCTACACCTTC; CDR3aa: CASRSPDRGRMGNYGYTF
d_gene: .; j_gene: TRBJ1-1; v_gene: TRBV15; abundance: few; CDR3nt: TGTGCCACCAGCAAGTCTGGACCAGGGGAGACTTTCTTT; CDR3aa: CATSKSGPGETFF
d_gene: TRBD1; j_gene: TRBJ1-4; v_gene: TRBV11-2; abundance: many; CDR3nt: TGTGCCAGCAGCAAGAATTTATTGCTGGGGACAGGGGAAGAAAAACTGTTTTTT; CDR3aa: CASSKNLLLGTGEEKLFF
d_gene: .; j_gene: TRBJ2-5; v_gene: TRBV20-1; abundance: many; CDR3nt: TGCAGTGCTAGAGCCGAGACCCAGTACTTC; CDR3aa: CSARAETQYF
d_gene: TRBD1; j_gene: TRBJ1-2; v_gene: TRBV28; abundance: many; CDR3nt: TGTGCCAGCAGTCCAACGACAGGGGTTGGCTACACCTTC; CDR3aa: CASSPTTGVGYTF
d_gene: TRBD1; j_gene: TRBJ2-7; v_gene: TRBV11-2; abundance: .; CDR3nt: TGTGCCAGCAGCTTGACAGGGTTCTCCTACGAGCAGTACTTC; CDR3aa: CASSLTGFSYEQYF
d_gene: .; j_gene: TRBJ1-1; v_gene: TRBV7-2; abundance: few; CDR3nt: TGTGCCAGCAGCCTAGTAAGAATGAACACTAAAGCTTTCTTT; CDR3aa: CASSLVRMNTKAFF
d_gene: .; j_gene: TRBJ2-2; v_gene: TRBV6-1; abundance: few; CDR3nt: TGTGCCAGCAGTGAAGCGCGGACGGCGAACACCGGGGAGCTGTTTTTT; CDR3aa: CASSEARTANTGELFF
d_gene: .; j_gene: TRBJ2-5; v_gene: TRBV4-1; abundance: few; CDR3nt: TGCGCCAGCAGCCAAGAGGGACACACTCAAGAGACCCAGTACTTC; CDR3aa: CASSQEGHTQETQYF
d_gene: .; j_gene: TRBJ2-1; v_gene: TRBV11-2; abundance: .; CDR3nt: TGTGCCAGCAGCTTAGGGGCCAGAGTTGGGGCTTTCTTC; CDR3aa: CASSLGARVGAFF
d_gene: .; j_gene: TRBJ1-1; v_gene: TRBV11-2; abundance: many; CDR3nt: TGTGCCAGCAGCTTTATGACAGGACCTATGGGCACTGAAGCTTTCTTT; CDR3aa: CASSFMTGPMGTEAFF
d_gene: .; j_gene: TRBJ1-6; v_gene: TRBV7-9; abundance: .; CDR3nt: TGTGCCAGCAGAGAGGCGACTAATTCACCCCTCCACTTT; CDR3aa: CASREATNSPLHF
d_gene: .; j_gene: TRBJ2-2; v_gene: TRBV6-1; abundance: many; CDR3nt: TGTGCCAGCATTCAATATAGTCTGATCGGGACCGGGGAGCTGTTTTTT; CDR3aa: CASIQYSLIGTGELFF
d_gene: TRBD1; j_gene: TRBJ2-4; v_gene: TRBV30; abundance: .; CDR3nt: TGTGCCTGGAGGACCGGAGGACAGGGGGGTGCCAAAAACATTCAGTACTTC; CDR3aa: CAWRTGGQGGAKNIQYF
d_gene: TRBD1; j_gene: TRBJ2-7; v_gene: TRBV4-3; abundance: .; CDR3nt: TGCGCCAGCAGCCAAGATCGACAGGGAGCCCACGAGCAGTACTTC; CDR3aa: CASSQDRQGAHEQYF
d_gene: TRBD1; j_gene: TRBJ1-2; v_gene: TRBV20-1; abundance: .; CDR3nt: TGCAGTGCCCCAGGACAGGGGTTGTTTAGTTTTGGCTACACCTTC; CDR3aa: CSAPGQGLFSFGYTF